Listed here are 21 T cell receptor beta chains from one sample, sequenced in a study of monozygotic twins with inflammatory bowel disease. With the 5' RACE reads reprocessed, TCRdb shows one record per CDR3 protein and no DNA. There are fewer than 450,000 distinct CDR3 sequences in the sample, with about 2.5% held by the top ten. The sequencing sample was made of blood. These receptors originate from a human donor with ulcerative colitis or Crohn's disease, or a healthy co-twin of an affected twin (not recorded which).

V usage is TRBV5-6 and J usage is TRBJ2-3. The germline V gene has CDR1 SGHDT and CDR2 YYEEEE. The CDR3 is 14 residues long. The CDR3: CASSLVRDTDTQYF.

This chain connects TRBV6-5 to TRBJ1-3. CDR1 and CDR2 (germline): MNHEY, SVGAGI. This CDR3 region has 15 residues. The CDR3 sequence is CASSYSGASGNTIYF.

CDR3 in amino acids: CASSLPGYEQYF. J is TRBJ2-7 and V is TRBV5-6. The CDR3 has 12 residues. Germline CDR1 SGHDT, CDR2 YYEEEE.

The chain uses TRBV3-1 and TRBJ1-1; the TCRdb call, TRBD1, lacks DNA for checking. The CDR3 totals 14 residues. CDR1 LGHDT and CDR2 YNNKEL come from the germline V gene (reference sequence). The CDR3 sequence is CASSPTRDRTEAFF. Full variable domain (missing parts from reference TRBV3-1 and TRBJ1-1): DTAVSQTPKYLVTQMGNDKSIKCEQNLGHDTMYWYKQDSKKFLKIMFSYNNKELIINETVPNRFSPKSPDKAHLNLHINSLELGDSAVYFCASSPTRDRTEAFFGQGTRLTVV.

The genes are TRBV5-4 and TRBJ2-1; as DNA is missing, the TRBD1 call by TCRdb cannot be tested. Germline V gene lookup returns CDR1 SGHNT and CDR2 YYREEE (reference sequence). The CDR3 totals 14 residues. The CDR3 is CASSGRDTYAEQFF.

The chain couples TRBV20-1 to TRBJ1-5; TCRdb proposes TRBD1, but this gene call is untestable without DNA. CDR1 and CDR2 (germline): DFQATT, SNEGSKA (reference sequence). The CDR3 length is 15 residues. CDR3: CSARWGGGVYQPQHF.

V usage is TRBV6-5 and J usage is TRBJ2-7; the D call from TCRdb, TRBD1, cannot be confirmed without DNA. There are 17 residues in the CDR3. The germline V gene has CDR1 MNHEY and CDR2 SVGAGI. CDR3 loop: CASSFSPTESLPREQYF.

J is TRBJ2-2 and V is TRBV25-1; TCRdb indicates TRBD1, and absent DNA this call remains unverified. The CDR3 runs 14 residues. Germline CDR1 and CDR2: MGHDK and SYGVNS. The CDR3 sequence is CASNQGERTGELFF.

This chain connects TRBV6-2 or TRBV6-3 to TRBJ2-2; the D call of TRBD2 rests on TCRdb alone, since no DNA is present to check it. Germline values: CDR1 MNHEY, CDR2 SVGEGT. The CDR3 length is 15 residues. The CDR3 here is CAHEDGSGGAGELFF.

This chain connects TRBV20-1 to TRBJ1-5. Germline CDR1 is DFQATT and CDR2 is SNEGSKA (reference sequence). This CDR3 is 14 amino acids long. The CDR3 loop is CSASVEGGNQPQHF.

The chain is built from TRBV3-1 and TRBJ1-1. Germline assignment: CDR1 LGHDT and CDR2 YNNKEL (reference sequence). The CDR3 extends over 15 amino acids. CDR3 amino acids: CASSQPQGWNTEAFF.

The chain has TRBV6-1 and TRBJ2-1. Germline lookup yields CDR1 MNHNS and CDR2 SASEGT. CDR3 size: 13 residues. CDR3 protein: CASSEFGGDEQFF.

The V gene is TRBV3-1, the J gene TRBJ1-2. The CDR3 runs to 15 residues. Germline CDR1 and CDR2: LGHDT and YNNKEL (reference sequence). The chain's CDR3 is CASSPPGGEDYGYTF.

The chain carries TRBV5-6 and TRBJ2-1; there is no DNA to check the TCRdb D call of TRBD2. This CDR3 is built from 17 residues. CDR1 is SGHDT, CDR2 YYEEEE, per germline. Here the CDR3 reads CASSLSYSGEAYNEQFF. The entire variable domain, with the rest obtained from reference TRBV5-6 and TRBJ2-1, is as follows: DAGVTQSPTHLIKTRGQQVTLRCSPKSGHDTVSWYQQALGQGPQFIFQYYEEEERQRGNFPDRFSGHQFPNYSSELNVNALLLGDSALYLCASSLSYSGEAYNEQFFGPGTRLTVL.

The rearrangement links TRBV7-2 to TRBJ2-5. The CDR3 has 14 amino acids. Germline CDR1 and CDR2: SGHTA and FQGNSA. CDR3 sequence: CASSSSGRAETQYF.

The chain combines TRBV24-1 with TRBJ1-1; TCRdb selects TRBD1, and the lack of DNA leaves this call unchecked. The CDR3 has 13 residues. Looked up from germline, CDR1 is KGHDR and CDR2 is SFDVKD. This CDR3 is CATSDADREEAFF.

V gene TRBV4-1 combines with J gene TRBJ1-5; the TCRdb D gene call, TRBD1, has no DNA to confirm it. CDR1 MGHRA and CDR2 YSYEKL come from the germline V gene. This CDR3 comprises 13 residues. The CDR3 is CASSSQGSQPQHF.

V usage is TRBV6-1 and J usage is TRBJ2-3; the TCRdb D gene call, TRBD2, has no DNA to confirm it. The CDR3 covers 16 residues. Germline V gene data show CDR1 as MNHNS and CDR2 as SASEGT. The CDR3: CASSLSRGGPTDTQYF.

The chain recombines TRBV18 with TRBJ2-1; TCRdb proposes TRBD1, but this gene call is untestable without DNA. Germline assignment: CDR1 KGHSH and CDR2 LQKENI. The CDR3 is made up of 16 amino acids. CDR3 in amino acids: CASSLPDGGAYNEQFF.

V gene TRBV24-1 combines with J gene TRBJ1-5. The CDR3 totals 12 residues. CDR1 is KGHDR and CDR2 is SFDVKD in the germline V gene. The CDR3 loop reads CAHQSHYQPQHF.

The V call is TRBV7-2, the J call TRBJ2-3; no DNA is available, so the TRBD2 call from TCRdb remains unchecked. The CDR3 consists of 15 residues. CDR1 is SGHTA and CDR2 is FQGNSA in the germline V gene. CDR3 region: CASSPDPAGGQEKYF.